The 25 T cell receptor beta chains presented below share a single source sample, sequenced in a study of CD8 T cells in Susac syndrome. An input of roughly 0.5 to 1 ug of RNA was subjected to reverse transcription using random hexamers. Using its own MiXCR run on the immunoSEQ multiplex PCR reads, TCRdb lists one record per CDR3 protein. Here the sample spans tens of thousands of distinct CDR3 sequences, 93% being singletons. Sample: CD4+ T cells from PBMCs. The receptors originated from a human donor with Susac syndrome.

The chain is built from TRBV28 and TRBJ1-4; D ambiguous. Germline CDR1 reads MDHEN; CDR2 reads SYDVKM. The V and J ends lost 7 bases and 0 bases respectively, with 9 bases between them. The CDR3 covers 14 residues. Here the CDR3 DNA reads TGTGCCAGCACCCTACACCCAACTAATGAAAAACTGTTTTTT. It translates to CASTLHPTNEKLFF.

The V call is TRBV20-1, the J call TRBJ1-5; D is unresolved. V dropped 3 bases and J dropped 4 bases, with 7 bases sitting between them. The CDR3 is made up of 12 amino acids. CDR1 is DFQATT and CDR2 is SNEGSKA in the germline V gene (reference sequence). The CDR3 region has the DNA TGCAGTGCTAGGGGAGCTAATCAGCCCCAGCATTTT. Protein sequence: CSARGANQPQHF.

The V and J genes are TRBV6-5 and TRBJ2-3; D possibly corresponds to TRBD1 (5 bases). The CDR3 length is 16 residues. V gave up 0 bases and J gave up 3 bases, with 13 bases separating them. Looked up from germline, CDR1 is MNHEY and CDR2 is SVGAGI. This CDR3 reads CASSYSGAQGTDTQYF. DNA of the CDR3: TGTGCCAGCAGTTACTCAGGGGCGCAGGGAACAGATACGCAGTATTTT.

This chain connects TRBV30 to TRBJ1-4, with D uncertain. V was cut by 2 bases and J by 8 bases, with 6 bases left in between. Per the germline V gene, CDR1 is GTSNPN and CDR2 is SVGIG (reference sequence). CDR3 length: 11 residues. In DNA form, the CDR3 reads TGTGCCTGGAGTATCAGAGAAAAACTGTTTTTT. Translation gives CAWSIREKLFF.

This chain links TRBV7-9 with TRBJ2-7; 8 nucleotides match TRBD1. CDR3 size: 14 residues. Trimming cost V 1 base and J 3 bases; bases outside gene matches: 2. Germline values: CDR1 SEHNR, CDR2 FQNEAQ (reference sequence). CDR3 in amino acids: CASSLVQGDYEQYF. CDR3 nucleotide sequence: TGTGCCAGCAGCTTAGTACAGGGGGACTACGAGCAGTACTTC.

The chain joins TRBV28 to TRBJ2-5; tentatively, D is TRBD1 or TRBD2 (7 bases each). The CDR3 spans 14 residues. The germline V and J ends were trimmed by 6 bases and 0 bases, with 11 bases remaining between them. Germline V gene data show CDR1 as MDHEN and CDR2 as SYDVKM. Written as DNA, the CDR3 is TGTGCCAGCAGGGGGGGGACAGACCAAGAGACCCAGTACTTC. Its protein is CASRGGTDQETQYF.

The chain is built from TRBV7-2 and TRBJ1-4; D unresolved. The CDR3 runs 16 residues. V lost 2 bases to trimming and J lost 3 bases, with 13 bases between them. Germline V gene data show CDR1 as SGHTA and CDR2 as FQGNSA. For the CDR3, the DNA is TGTGCCAGCAGCTTATTCGTCGCGGGATCTAATGAAAAACTGTTTTTT. It codes for CASSLFVAGSNEKLFF.

V is TRBV6-5 and J is TRBJ1-3; 7 nucleotides agree with TRBD1. In germline, CDR1 is MNHEY, CDR2 SVGAGI. V was clipped by 5 bases and J by 3 bases; unmatched bases: 7. The CDR3 spans 15 residues. The CDR3 sequence: CASSPQGVVGNTIYF. CDR3 DNA: TGTGCCAGCAGTCCGCAGGGGGTTGTTGGAAACACCATATATTTT.

The J gene is TRBJ1-1, the V gene TRBV21-1; TRBD1, as called in the table, went unchecked against the DNA. TRBV21-1 is given as a pseudogene. The CDR3 consists of 13 residues. The CDR3 region has the DNA TGTGCCAGCAGCCGGATGGGGGTTGTTGAAGCTTTCTTT. It encodes CASSRMGVVEAFF.

This clonotype showed up just once. The chain has TRBV7-3 and TRBJ1-2; 10 bases match TRBD1. The CDR3 runs 15 residues. Per germline, CDR1 SGHTA and CDR2 FQGTGA. Unmatched junction bases numbered 8, after V lost 3 bases and J lost 7 bases. CDR3 residues: CASSLGTGVTGGYTF. DNA of the CDR3: TGTGCCAGCAGCTTGGGGACAGGGGTGACGGGTGGCTACACCTTC.

The chain joins TRBV5-1 to TRBJ2-7, with no clear D. Germline CDR1 is SGHRS and CDR2 is YFSETQ. Deletions cut 0 bases from V and 3 bases from J, with 16 bases between. There are 16 residues in the CDR3. CDR3 protein: CASSLGASPTLYEQYF. The CDR3 nucleotides read TGCGCCAGCAGCTTGGGAGCGTCTCCCACTCTCTACGAGCAGTACTTC.

V and J are TRBV5-6 and TRBJ2-4; D is perhaps TRBD2 (5 bases). CDR1 is SGHDT and CDR2 is YYEEEE in the germline V gene. The germline V and J ends were trimmed by 0 bases and 0 bases, with 10 bases remaining between them. The CDR3 spans 16 residues. The CDR3 reads CASSLVGGLAKNIQYF. The CDR3 bases are TGTGCCAGCAGCTTGGTTGGAGGATTAGCCAAAAACATTCAGTACTTC. Full variable domain (missing parts from reference TRBV5-6 and TRBJ2-4): DAGVTQSPTHLIKTRGQQVTLRCSPKSGHDTVSWYQQALGQGPQFIFQYYEEEERQRGNFPDRFSGHQFPNYSSELNVNALLLGDSALYLCASSLVGGLAKNIQYFGAGTRLSVL.

V gene TRBV6-6 combines with J gene TRBJ1-1; D is possibly TRBD1 (6 bases). The CDR3 sequence is 14 residues long. Germline lookup yields CDR1 MNHNY and CDR2 SVGAGI (reference sequence). Trimming cost V 2 bases and J 10 bases, with 17 bases left between them. The CDR3 reads CASSYGTGFGRAFF. The CDR3 nucleotides read TGTGCCAGCAGTTACGGAACAGGGTTCGGGCGAGCTTTCTTT.

The chain has TRBV6-5 and TRBJ1-4, with D possibly TRBD1 on 5 matching bases. The CDR3 contains 18 residues. Trimming cost V 2 bases and J 0 bases, with 16 bases left between them. Germline V lookup: CDR1 MNHEY, CDR2 SVGAGI. The CDR3 here is CASSYRGPRLTTNEKLFF. In DNA form, the CDR3 reads TGTGCCAGCAGTTACAGGGGTCCCCGCCTCACAACTAATGAAAAACTGTTTTTT.

This clonotype was detected once. The rearrangement joins TRBV7-8 to TRBJ1-3, with 8 bases fitting TRBD1. The CDR3 contains 15 residues. The ends lost 5 bases at V and 2 bases at J; junction bases unmatched: 5. Germline assignment: CDR1 SGHVS and CDR2 FQNEAQ. Written as DNA, the CDR3 is TGTGCCAGCAGCCCCTTGACAGGGGCTGGAAACACCATATATTTT. It specifies CASSPLTGAGNTIYF.

The chain uses TRBV11-2 and TRBJ2-2, with D possibly matching TRBD1 (6 bases). The CDR3 has 15 amino acids. The V end lost 1 base, the J end lost 4 bases, and 10 bases lay between the germline ends. Germline CDR1 is SGHAT and CDR2 is FQNNGV. The CDR3 here is CASSLGGTTTGELFF. CDR3 nucleotides: TGTGCCAGCAGCTTAGGTGGGACAACCACCGGGGAGCTGTTTTTT. Full variable domain (missing parts from reference TRBV11-2 and TRBJ2-2): EAGVAQSPRYKIIEKRQSVAFWCNPISGHATLYWYQQILGQGPKLLIQFQNNGVVDDSQLPKDRFSAERLKGVDSTLKIQPAKLEDSAVYLCASSLGGTTTGELFFGEGSRLTVL.

The V gene is TRBV7-2, the J gene TRBJ1-2, with 8 positions matching TRBD1. V lost 5 bases and J lost 9; bases outside the gene matches: 11. The germline gives CDR1 SGHTA, CDR2 FQGNSA. The CDR3 runs 14 residues. The DNA for the CDR3 is TGTGCCAGCAGCCGGACAGGGCCGGAGCTGAGCTACACCTTC. This translates into CASSRTGPELSYTF.

V and J are TRBV19 and TRBJ2-1; no clear D gene. Germline assignment: CDR1 LNHDA and CDR2 SQIVND (reference sequence). Trimming took off 1 base at V and 8 bases at J, with 9 bases between the two ends. The length of the CDR3 is 13 residues. The CDR3 region has the DNA TGTGCCAGTAGTATAGCCCGGCGGTATGAGCAGTTCTTC. Translating gives CASSIARRYEQFF.

The chain combines TRBV20-1 with TRBJ1-6; D perhaps matches TRBD1 (5 bases). The V end was cut by 3 bases, the J end by 9 bases, with 30 bases between. Germline lookup yields CDR1 DFQATT and CDR2 SNEGSKA (reference sequence). The CDR3 runs 19 residues. The CDR3 DNA reads as TGCAGTGCTAGCGGTACCCCGGGACGGGAGGAGAGTAGAGGTTCACCCCTCCACTTT. Translated: CSASGTPGREESRGSPLHF.

This chain joins TRBV30 and TRBJ1-5; D gene ambiguous. The germline V and J ends were trimmed by 0 bases and 0 bases, with 9 bases remaining between them. CDR3 length: 15 residues. Germline assignment: CDR1 GTSNPN and CDR2 SVGIG (reference sequence). The CDR3 here is CAWSVGGNSNQPQHF. CDR3 DNA sequence: TGTGCCTGGAGTGTTGGCGGAAATAGCAATCAGCCCCAGCATTTT.

The gene calls are TRBV5-5 and TRBJ2-3, with D perhaps matching TRBD2 (7 bases). The CDR3 runs to 15 residues. The germline V and J ends were trimmed by 3 bases and 4 bases, with 15 bases remaining between them. Germline CDR1 reads SGHKS; CDR2 reads YYEKEE (reference sequence). CDR3 sequence (DNA): TGTGCCAGCAGCTCTAGGGGGGGTGGCGCAGATACGCAGTATTTT. Its translation is CASSSRGGGADTQYF. Together with reference TRBV5-5 and TRBJ2-3, the CDR3 gives the full variable domain: DAGVTQSPTHLIKTRGQQVTLRCSPISGHKSVSWYQQVLGQGPQFIFQYYEKEERGRGNFPDRFSARQFPNYSSELNVNALLLGDSALYLCASSSRGGGADTQYFGPGTRLTVL.

The rearrangement uses TRBV12-3 or TRBV12-4 and TRBJ1-1, with no clear D. V was shortened by 6 bases and J by 0 bases, with 8 bases between the two germline ends. The CDR3 spans 13 residues. The CDR3 protein is CASRGIVNTEAFF. CDR3 DNA sequence: TGTGCCAGCAGAGGGATAGTGAACACTGAAGCTTTCTTT.

The chain carries TRBV29-1 and TRBJ2-1; D ambiguous. CDR3 length: 11 residues. The V and J ends lost 5 bases and 4 bases respectively, with 6 bases between them. From germline, CDR1 is SQVTM and CDR2 ANQGSEA. CDR3: CSVIGYNEQFF. In DNA, the CDR3 is TGCAGCGTTATCGGGTACAATGAGCAGTTCTTC.

The chain couples TRBV2 to TRBJ2-1; 12 bases align to TRBD2. V lost 8 bases to trimming and J lost 5 bases; unmatched junction nucleotides: 4. CDR3 length: 14 amino acids. CDR1 SNHLY and CDR2 FYNNEI come from the germline V gene. CDR3 region: CASGRLAGDNEQFF. CDR3 coding DNA: TGTGCCAGCGGTCGACTAGCGGGGGACAATGAGCAGTTCTTC.

This clonotype has only one observation. The chain uses TRBV2 and TRBJ2-6; D gene unclear. The CDR3 length is 13 residues. The germline V gene has CDR1 SNHLY and CDR2 FYNNEI. Trimming removed 3 bases from V and 3 bases from J, with 3 bases in between. DNA for the CDR3: TGTGCCAGCAGTGACCGTGGGGCCAACGTCCTGACTTTC. This sequence encodes CASSDRGANVLTF.